This TCR beta chain was obtained from a study of blood T cell repertoires in COVID-19. Study-wide context: The United States, Italy and Spain provided the acute and convalescent COVID-19 samples. In each case, the material was cDNA or gDNA derived from T cells, B-cell-depleted T cells, or PBMCs.

V gave up 5 bases and J gave up 4 bases, with 15 bases separating them. This CDR3 is built from 15 residues. Germline V lookup: CDR1 MNHEY, CDR2 SVGEGT. As originally analysed: The authors estimated nucleated cell counts from reference gene primer amplification. Measured with immunoSEQ multiplex PCR; TCRdb has only the in-frame clones, and not every one. For V, J and clone size, that table is used; D and trimming come from the DNA. The data show tens of thousands of clones, around 90% seen once. The receptor comes from an elderly woman with acute or convalescent COVID-19. The sequenced sample was peripheral blood. The rearrangement links TRBV6-2 or TRBV6-3 to TRBJ1-5, with a tentative D call TRBD1 (6 bases). CDR3 coding DNA: TGTGCCAGCAGTCCAATCCGGGACACTAATCAGCCCCAGCATTTT. It encodes CASSPIRDTNQPQHF.